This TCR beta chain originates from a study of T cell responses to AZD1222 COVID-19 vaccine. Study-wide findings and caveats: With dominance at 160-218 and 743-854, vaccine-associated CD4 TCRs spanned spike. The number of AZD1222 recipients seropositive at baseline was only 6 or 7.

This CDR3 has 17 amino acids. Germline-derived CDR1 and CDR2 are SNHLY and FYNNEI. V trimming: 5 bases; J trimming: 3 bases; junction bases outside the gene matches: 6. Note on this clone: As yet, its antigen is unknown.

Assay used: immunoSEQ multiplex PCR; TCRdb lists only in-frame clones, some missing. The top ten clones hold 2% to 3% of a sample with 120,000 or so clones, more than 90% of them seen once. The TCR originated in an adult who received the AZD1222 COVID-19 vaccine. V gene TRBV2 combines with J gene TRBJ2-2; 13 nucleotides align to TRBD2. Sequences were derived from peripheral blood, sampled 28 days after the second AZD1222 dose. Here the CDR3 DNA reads TGTGCCAGCAGTCCACTAGCGGGGGGGCCGGACACCGGGGAGCTGTTTTTT. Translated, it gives CASSPLAGGPDTGELFF.